This paragraph reports one TCR beta chain. Its antigen is still unknown. These data belong to a study of Ad26.COV2.S vaccination and SARS-CoV-2 variants. Overall study context: The donor belonged to the COV1001 Ad26.COV2.S trial arm.

Sample treatment: around 19 received Ad26.COV2.S at low or high dose, single or two shots; several received placebo; per-sample allocation not given. It was on day 63 after the first vaccine or placebo injection that samples were taken. V was shortened by 10 bases and J by 5 bases, with 14 bases between the two germline ends. Germline lookup yields CDR1 LNHDA and CDR2 SQIVND (reference sequence). The CDR3 length is 12 residues. Findings of the study overall: TCR breadth and depth analyses may have underestimated total T cell responses. Vaccinated and placebo-treated recipients had similar non-spike TCR breadth. The breadth of spike-specific CD8+ and CD4+ T cell responses after vaccination was reportedly substantial.

Sequencing used immunoSEQ multiplex PCR; TCRdb keeps in-frame clones, though not all of them. The table records 510,000 or so clones, about 83% of them present only once. The starting material was peripheral blood, obtained in a trial of Ad26.COV2.S vaccine versus placebo. This chain uses TRBV19 with TRBJ2-5; TRBD1 or TRBD2 may be the D gene (5 bases each). The clonotype was recovered from a person aged 18-65 years who received the Ad26.COV2.S COVID-19 vaccine or a placebo. The CDR3 region is CATAEGLETQYF. The DNA for the CDR3 is TGTGCCACCGCCGAGGGGCTGGAGACCCAGTACTTC.